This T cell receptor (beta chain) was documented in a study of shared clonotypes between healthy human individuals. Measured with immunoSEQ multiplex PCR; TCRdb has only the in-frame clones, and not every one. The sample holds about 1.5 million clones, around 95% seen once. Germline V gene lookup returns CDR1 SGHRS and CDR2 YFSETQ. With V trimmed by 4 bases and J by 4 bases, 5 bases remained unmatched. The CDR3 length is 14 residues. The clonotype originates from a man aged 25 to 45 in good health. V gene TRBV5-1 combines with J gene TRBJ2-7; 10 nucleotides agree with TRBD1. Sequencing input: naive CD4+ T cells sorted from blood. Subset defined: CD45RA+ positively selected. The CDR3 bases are TGCGCCAGCAGCATAGGGACAGGGGCGTACGAGCAGTACTTC. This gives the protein CASSIGTGAYEQYF.